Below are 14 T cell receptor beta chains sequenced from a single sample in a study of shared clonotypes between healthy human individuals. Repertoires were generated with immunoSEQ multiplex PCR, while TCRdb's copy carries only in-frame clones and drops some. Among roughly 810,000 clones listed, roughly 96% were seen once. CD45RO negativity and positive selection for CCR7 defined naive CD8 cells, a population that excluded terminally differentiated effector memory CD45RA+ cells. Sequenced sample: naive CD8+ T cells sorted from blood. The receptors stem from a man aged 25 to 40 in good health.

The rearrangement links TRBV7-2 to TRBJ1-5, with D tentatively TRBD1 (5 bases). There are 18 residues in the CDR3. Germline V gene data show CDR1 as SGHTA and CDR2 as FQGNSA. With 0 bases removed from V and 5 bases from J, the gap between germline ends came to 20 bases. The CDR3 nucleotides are TGTGCCAGCAGCTTAGCGCCTTTGATCTCCCGCAGGGATCAGCCCCAGCATTTT. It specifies CASSLAPLISRRDQPQHF.

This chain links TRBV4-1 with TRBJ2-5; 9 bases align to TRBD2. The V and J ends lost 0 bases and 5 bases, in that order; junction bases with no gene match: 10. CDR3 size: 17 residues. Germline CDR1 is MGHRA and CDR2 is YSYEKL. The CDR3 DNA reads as TGCGCCAGCAGCCAAGACTTCGCGGGAGGGCCGATGGAGACCCAGTACTTC. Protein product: CASSQDFAGGPMETQYF.

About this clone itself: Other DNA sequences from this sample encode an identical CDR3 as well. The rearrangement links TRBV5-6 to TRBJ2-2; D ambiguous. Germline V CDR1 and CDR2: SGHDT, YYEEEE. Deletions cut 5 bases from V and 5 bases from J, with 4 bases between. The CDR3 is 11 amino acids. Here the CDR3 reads CASSWTGELFF. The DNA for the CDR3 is TGTGCCAGCAGTTGGACCGGGGAGCTGTTTTTT. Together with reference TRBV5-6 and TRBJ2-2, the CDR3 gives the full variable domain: DAGVTQSPTHLIKTRGQQVTLRCSPKSGHDTVSWYQQALGQGPQFIFQYYEEEERQRGNFPDRFSGHQFPNYSSELNVNALLLGDSALYLCASSWTGELFFGEGSRLTVL.

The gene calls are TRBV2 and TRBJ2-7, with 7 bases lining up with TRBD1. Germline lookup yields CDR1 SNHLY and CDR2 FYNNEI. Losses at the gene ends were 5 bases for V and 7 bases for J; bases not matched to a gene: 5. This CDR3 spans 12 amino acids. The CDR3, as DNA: TGTGCCAGCAGTATCGGGACAGAAGAGCAGTACTTC. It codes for CASSIGTEEQYF.

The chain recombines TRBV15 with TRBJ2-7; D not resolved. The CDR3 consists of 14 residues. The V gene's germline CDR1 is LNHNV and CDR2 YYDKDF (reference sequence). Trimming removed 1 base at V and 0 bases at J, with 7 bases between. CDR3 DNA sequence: TGTGCCACCAGCAGAGCGAGACTCTCCTACGAGCAGTACTTC. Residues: CATSRARLSYEQYF.

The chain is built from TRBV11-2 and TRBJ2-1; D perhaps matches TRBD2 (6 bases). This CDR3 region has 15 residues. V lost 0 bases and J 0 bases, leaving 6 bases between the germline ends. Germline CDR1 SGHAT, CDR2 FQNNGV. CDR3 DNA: TGTGCCAGCAGCTTAGATAGCGGCTCCTACAATGAGCAGTTCTTC. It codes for CASSLDSGSYNEQFF.

The CDR3 DNA reads TGTGCCAGCAGCTTGGAGAGGCCATACTCCTACGAGCAGTACTTC. Protein sequence: CASSLERPYSYEQYF. V usage is TRBV5-6 and J usage is TRBJ2-7, with D uncertain. This CDR3 comprises 15 residues. Germline CDR1 and CDR2: SGHDT and YYEEEE. Trimming took off 0 bases at V and 0 bases at J, with 10 bases between the two ends.

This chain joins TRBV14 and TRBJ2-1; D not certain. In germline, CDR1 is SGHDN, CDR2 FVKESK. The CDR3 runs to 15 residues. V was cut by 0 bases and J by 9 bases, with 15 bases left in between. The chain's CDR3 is CASSQDNSASGEQFF. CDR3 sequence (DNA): TGTGCCAGCAGCCAAGATAACAGCGCTTCGGGTGAGCAGTTCTTC.

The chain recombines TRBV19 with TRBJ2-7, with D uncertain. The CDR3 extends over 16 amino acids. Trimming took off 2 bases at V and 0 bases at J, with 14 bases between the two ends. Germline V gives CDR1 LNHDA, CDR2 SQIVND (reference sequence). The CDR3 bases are TGTGCCAGTAGTATATTCTTGAGCAGGAGCTCCTACGAGCAGTACTTC. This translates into CASSIFLSRSSYEQYF.

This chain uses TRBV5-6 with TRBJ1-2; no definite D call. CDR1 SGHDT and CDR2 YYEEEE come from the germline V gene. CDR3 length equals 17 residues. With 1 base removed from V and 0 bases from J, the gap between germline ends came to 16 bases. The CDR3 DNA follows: TGTGCCAGCAGCTTGATCGAGAGCTTTGGGGCTAACTATGGCTACACCTTC. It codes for CASSLIESFGANYGYTF. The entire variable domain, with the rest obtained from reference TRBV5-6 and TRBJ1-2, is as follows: DAGVTQSPTHLIKTRGQQVTLRCSPKSGHDTVSWYQQALGQGPQFIFQYYEEEERQRGNFPDRFSGHQFPNYSSELNVNALLLGDSALYLCASSLIESFGANYGYTFGSGTRLTVV.

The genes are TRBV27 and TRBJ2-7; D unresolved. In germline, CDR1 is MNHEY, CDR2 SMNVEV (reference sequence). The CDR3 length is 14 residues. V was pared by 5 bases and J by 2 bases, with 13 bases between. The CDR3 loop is CASSARNGPYEQYF. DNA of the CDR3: TGTGCCAGCAGTGCCCGGAATGGGCCCTACGAGCAGTACTTC.

This CDR3 is CASSIASGGYNEQFF. DNA of the CDR3: TGTGCCAGTAGTATCGCCAGCGGGGGCTACAATGAGCAGTTCTTC. The J gene is TRBJ2-1, the V gene TRBV19; 8 bases agree with TRBD2. The CDR3 runs 15 residues. The J segment lost 3 bases and the V segment lost 3 bases, leaving 4 bases of the junction unmatched. Germline loops: CDR1 LNHDA, CDR2 SQIVND (reference sequence). Complete variable domain (other parts from reference TRBV19 and TRBJ2-1): DGGITQSPKYLFRKEGQNVTLSCEQNLNHDAMYWYRQDPGQGLRLIYYSQIVNDFQKGDIAEGYSVSREKKESFPLTVTSAQKNPTAFYLCASSIASGGYNEQFFGPGTRLTVL.

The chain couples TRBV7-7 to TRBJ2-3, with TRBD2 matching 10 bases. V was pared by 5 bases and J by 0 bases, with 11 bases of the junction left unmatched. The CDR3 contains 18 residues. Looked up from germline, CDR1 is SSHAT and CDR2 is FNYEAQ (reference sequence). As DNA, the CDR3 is TGTGCCAGCAGCCCCAGGTCAGGACTAGCGGCTAGCACAGATACGCAGTATTTT. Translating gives CASSPRSGLAASTDTQYF.

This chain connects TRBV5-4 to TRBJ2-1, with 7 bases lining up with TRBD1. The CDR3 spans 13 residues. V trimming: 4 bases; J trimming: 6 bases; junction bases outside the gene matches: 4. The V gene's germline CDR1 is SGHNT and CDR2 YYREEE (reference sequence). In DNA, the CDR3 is TGTGCCAGCAGCCCCCCAGGGGGCAATGAGCAGTTCTTC. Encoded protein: CASSPPGGNEQFF.